These 10 T cell receptor beta chains originate from one sample sequenced in a study of identifying expanded T cells in peripheral blood. Libraries were prepared by immunoSEQ multiplex PCR; TCRdb keeps only in-frame clonotypes and omits some of them. The table records tens of thousands of clones, 70% to 90% of them present only once. The sequenced sample was blood. These TCRs come from a person aged 18 to 70 in good health.

The table lists this clone with a few counts. The V gene is TRBV7-2, the J gene TRBJ2-3, with D unclear. V gave up 2 bases and J gave up 2 bases, with 8 bases separating them. CDR1 SGHTA and CDR2 FQGNSA come from the germline V gene. This CDR3 has 14 residues. CDR3 coding DNA: TGTGCCAGCAGCTTAAGAGCCTCCACAGATACGCAGTATTTT. Translated, it gives CASSLRASTDTQYF.

The chain combines TRBV6-4 with TRBJ2-1; TRBD1 is a possible D gene (5 bases). The ends were cut back, 2 bases at V and 0 bases at J, with 8 bases in the middle. Per germline, CDR1 MRHNA and CDR2 SNTAGT. The CDR3 has 15 residues. CDR3 coding DNA: TGTGCCAGCAGTGACGGGGCCAGCTCCTACAATGAGCAGTTCTTC. Its translation is CASSDGASSYNEQFF.

This chain links TRBV4-2 with TRBJ2-3; D is perhaps TRBD2 (5 bases). The V gene lost 10 bases and the J gene lost 2 bases, with 25 bases spanning the gap. The CDR3 sequence is 17 residues long. Germline V CDR1 and CDR2: LGHNA, YNFKEQ. CDR3 nucleotides: TGTGCCACCACCCCTCGAATAGAGGGTTCGGACACAGATACGCAGTATTTT. Protein: CATTPRIEGSDTDTQYF.

The chain joins TRBV6-4 to TRBJ2-3; 11 bases align to TRBD2. The CDR3 extends over 16 amino acids. V gave up 2 bases and J gave up 1 base; unmatched junction bases: 2. Per germline, CDR1 MRHNA and CDR2 SNTAGT. CDR3 sequence reads: CASSDDSGRGTDTQYF. The CDR3 DNA reads TGTGCCAGCAGTGACGATAGCGGGAGGGGCACAGATACGCAGTATTTT.

A single count supports this clone. The chain couples TRBV6-6 to TRBJ1-1, with D unclear. The CDR3 has 15 residues. V lost 0 bases and J lost 6, with 14 bases in between. CDR1 and CDR2 from the germline V gene are MNHNY and SVGAGI (reference sequence). The DNA for the CDR3 is TGTGCCAGCAGTTACTCCTGGGATGGGGATTCTGAAGCTTTCTTT. This codes for CASSYSWDGDSEAFF.

The chain employs TRBV2 and TRBJ2-3; unclear D gene. Germline CDR1 SNHLY, CDR2 FYNNEI. The V and J ends lost 2 bases and 3 bases respectively, with 6 bases between them. The length of the CDR3 is 13 residues. The CDR3 region has the DNA TGTGCCAGCAGTGAACGGTCGACAGATACGCAGTATTTT. Translation: CASSERSTDTQYF.

V and J are TRBV7-6 and TRBJ2-3; D is uncertain. This CDR3 contains 13 residues. V was trimmed by 1 base and J by 5 bases, leaving 7 bases between them. Germline-derived CDR1 and CDR2 are SGHVS and FNYEAQ. For the CDR3, the DNA is TGTGCCAGCAGCTTAGGCGGATTAGATACGCAGTATTTT. This sequence encodes CASSLGGLDTQYF.

This clone turned up a few times. The gene calls are TRBV6-1 and TRBJ2-3, with 9 bases that match TRBD2. There are 15 residues in the CDR3. Germline CDR1 reads MNHNS; CDR2 reads SASEGT. With V trimmed by 7 bases and J by 6 bases, 11 bases remained unmatched. The CDR3 bases are TGTGCCAGCACCCCAGCGGGGGGCCACGTGGATACGCAGTATTTT. As protein: CASTPAGGHVDTQYF.

The genes are TRBV14 and TRBJ2-1; 8 bases map to TRBD2. The V gene's germline CDR1 is SGHDN and CDR2 FVKESK. V shed 1 base, J shed 0 bases, and the junction held 2 bases outside the gene matches. CDR3 length: 16 amino acids. CDR3 region: CASSQASGSSYNEQFF. The CDR3, as DNA: TGTGCCAGCAGCCAAGCGAGCGGGAGCTCCTACAATGAGCAGTTCTTC.

J is TRBJ2-1 and V is TRBV11-1; D is perhaps TRBD2 (6 bases). Germline V gives CDR1 SGHAT, CDR2 FQDESV (reference sequence). V shed 1 base and J shed 4 bases, with 14 bases lying between them. The CDR3 is 16 residues long. CDR3 sequence: CASSLGGEGLYNEQFF. In DNA form, the CDR3 reads TGTGCCAGCAGCTTAGGGGGGGAAGGGCTTTACAATGAGCAGTTCTTC.